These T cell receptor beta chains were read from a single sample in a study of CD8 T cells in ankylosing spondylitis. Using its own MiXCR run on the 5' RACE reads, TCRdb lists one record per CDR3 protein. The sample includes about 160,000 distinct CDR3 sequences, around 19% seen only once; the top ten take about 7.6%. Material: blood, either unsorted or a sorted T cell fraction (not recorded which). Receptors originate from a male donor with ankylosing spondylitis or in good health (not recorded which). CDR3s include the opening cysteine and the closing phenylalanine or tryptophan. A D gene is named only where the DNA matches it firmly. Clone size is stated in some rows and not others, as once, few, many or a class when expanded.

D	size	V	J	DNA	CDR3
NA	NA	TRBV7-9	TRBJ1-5	TGTGCCAGCAGCTTGGCGGATCAGCCCCAGCATTTT	CASSLADQPQHF
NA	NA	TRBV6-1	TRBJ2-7	TGTGCCAGCAGTGAAGTAGCCCCTCCGGACGAGCAGTACTTC	CASSEVAPPDEQYF
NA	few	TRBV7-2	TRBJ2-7	TGTGCCAGCAGCTTAGGGTGGGTAGTGGGCGAGCAGTACTTC	CASSLGWVVGEQYF
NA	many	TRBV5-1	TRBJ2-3	TGCGCCAGCAGCCTCGAGACAGTCCAGGATACGCAGTATTTT	CASSLETVQDTQYF
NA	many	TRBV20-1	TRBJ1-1	TGCAGTGCTAGAGATCTTTCACAGGATTACACTGAAGCTTTCTTT	CSARDLSQDYTEAFF
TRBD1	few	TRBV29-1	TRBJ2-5	TGCAGCGTCACAGCCCGGGACAGAGTGAAAGAGACCCAGTACTTC	CSVTARDRVKETQYF
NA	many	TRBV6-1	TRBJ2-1	TGTGCCAGCAGTAAAGGGGGATTAGCCTACAATGAGCAGTTCTTC	CASSKGGLAYNEQFF
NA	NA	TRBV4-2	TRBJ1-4	TGTGCCAGCAGCCAATCTCCGACCGGGGAAGGGGGTGAAAAACTGTTTTTT	CASSQSPTGEGGEKLFF
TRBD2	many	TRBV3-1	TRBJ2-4	TGTGCCAGCAGCCAAGGCGGGAGGGCCGAGTCGAGTCAGTACTTC	CASSQGGRAESSQYF
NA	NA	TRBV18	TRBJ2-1	TGTGCCAGCTCACAGTCCCAGGGTCCCTACAATGAGCAGTTCTTC	CASSQSQGPYNEQFF
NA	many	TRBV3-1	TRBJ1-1	TGTGCCAGCAGCCACGGGGCGGCCGCTTTCTTT	CASSHGAAAFF
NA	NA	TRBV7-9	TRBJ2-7	TGTGCCAGCGGTCCTCCTCTCGAGCAGTACTTC	CASGPPLEQYF
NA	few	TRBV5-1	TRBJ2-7	TGCGCCAGCAGACAGGCGGCGGGCTACGAGCAGTACTTC	CASRQAAGYEQYF
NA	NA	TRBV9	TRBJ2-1	TGTGCCAGCAGCGTATATTCCGGCAATGAGCAGTTCTTC	CASSVYSGNEQFF
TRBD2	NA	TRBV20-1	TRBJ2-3	TGCAGTGCTAGTCGGGGACTAGCGGGGGACACAGATACGCAGTATTTT	CSASRGLAGDTDTQYF
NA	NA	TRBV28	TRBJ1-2	TGTTCCTCCTCCCATAGCTATGGCTACACCTTC	CSSSHSYGYTF
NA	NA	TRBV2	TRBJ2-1	TGTGCCAGCAGGGGGGGCTCCTGGGGGCTAGACAATGAGCAGTTCTTC	CASRGGSWGLDNEQFF
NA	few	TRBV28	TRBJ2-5	TGTGCCAGCAGTCCTCCCGCTCAAGAGACCCAGTACTTC	CASSPPAQETQYF
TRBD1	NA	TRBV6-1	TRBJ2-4	TGTGCCAGCAGTCGCGGACAGGATGCAAACATTCAGTACTTC	CASSRGQDANIQYF
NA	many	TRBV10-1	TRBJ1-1	TGCGCCAGCAGAATGGCAAGGAACACTGAAGCTTTCTTT	CASRMARNTEAFF
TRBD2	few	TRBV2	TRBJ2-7	TGTGCCAGCAGAGACACCCGACTAGCGTATTTAGGCGAGCAGTACTTC	CASRDTRLAYLGEQYF
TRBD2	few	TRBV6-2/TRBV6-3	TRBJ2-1	TGTGCCAGCAGATCCGTGCGGGAGGGCCGACAGCAGTTCTTC	CASRSVREGRQQFF
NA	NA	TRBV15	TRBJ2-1	TGTGCCACCAGCAGAGATCCCCAGAGCTCCTACAATGAGCAGTTCTTC	CATSRDPQSSYNEQFF
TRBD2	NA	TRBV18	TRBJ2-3	TGTGCCAGCTCACCCAGACTAGCGGGAGCAGATACGCAGTATTTT	CASSPRLAGADTQYF
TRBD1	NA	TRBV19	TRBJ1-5	TGTGCCAGTAGTACGGGACAGACGCAGCCCCAGCATTTT	CASSTGQTQPQHF
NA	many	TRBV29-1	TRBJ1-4	TGCAGCGTTGAAGATCGGGAACCGGGAGAAAAACTGTTTTTT	CSVEDREPGEKLFF
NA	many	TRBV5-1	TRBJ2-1	TGCGCCAGCAGCCCCCTCTCACTGAATGAGCAGTTCTTC	CASSPLSLNEQFF
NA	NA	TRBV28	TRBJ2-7	TGTGCCAGCATAGCCCTGAATTCTTACGAGCAGTACTTC	CASIALNSYEQYF
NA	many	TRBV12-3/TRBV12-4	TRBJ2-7	TGTGCCAGCAGTTTCTCGAGTCGGGGCTACGAGCAGTACTTC	CASSFSSRGYEQYF
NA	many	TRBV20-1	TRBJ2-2	TGCAGTGCCCGGGCCCCGCAGCACACCGGGGAGCTGTTTTTT	CSARAPQHTGELFF
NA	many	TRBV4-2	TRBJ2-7	TGTGCCAGCAGCCAAGTCCTAGGGTACGAGCAGTACTTC	CASSQVLGYEQYF
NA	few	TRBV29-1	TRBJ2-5	TGCAGCGTTGAAGGGAAGGGTGCCTACCAAGAGACCCAGTACTTC	CSVEGKGAYQETQYF
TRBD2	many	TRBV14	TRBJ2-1	TGTGCCAGCAGCCGACTAGCGGGAGGGACCTACAATGAGCAGTTCTTC	CASSRLAGGTYNEQFF
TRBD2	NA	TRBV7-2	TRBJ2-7	TGTGCCAGCAGCTCGACTAGCGGGAGTCCCTACGAGCAGTACTTC	CASSSTSGSPYEQYF
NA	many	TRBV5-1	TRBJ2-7	TGCGCCAGCAGCTTGGACCCAGAATCCTACGAGCAGTACTTC	CASSLDPESYEQYF
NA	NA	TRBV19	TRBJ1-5	TGTGCCAGTAGTATTCTTCTGTGGCAGCCCCAGCATTTT	CASSILLWQPQHF
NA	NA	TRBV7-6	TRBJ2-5	TGTGCCAGCAGCTTCCAGCAAGAGACCCAGTACTTC	CASSFQQETQYF
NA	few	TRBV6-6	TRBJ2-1	TGTGCCAGCAGTGGAATTGGATCCCATGAGCAGTTCTTC	CASSGIGSHEQFF
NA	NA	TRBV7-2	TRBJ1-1	TGTGCCAGCAGCTTAGGTGTTTTGGAGTCTGAAGCTTTCTTT	CASSLGVLESEAFF
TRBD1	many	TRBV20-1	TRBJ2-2	TGCAGTGCTAAAGGGGGCAGGCCGTACACCGGGGAGCTGTTTTTT	CSAKGGRPYTGELFF
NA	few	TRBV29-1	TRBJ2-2	TGCAGCGCCAATCAGAACACCGGGGAGCTGTTTTTT	CSANQNTGELFF
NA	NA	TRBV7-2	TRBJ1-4	TGTGCCAGCAGCGTGGACAGTTCTAATGAAAAACTGTTTTTT	CASSVDSSNEKLFF
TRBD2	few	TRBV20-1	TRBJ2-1	TGCAGTGCGAGATCGGATACTAGCGGCGACAATGAGCAGTTCTTC	CSARSDTSGDNEQFF
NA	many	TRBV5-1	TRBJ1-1	TGCGCCAGCAGCTTGACAGGCGTACTGAACACTGAAGCTTTCTTT	CASSLTGVLNTEAFF